Each of the 14 T cell receptor beta chains below was sequenced from the same sample in a study of neoadjuvant anti-PD-1 for oral cavity cancer. The method was immunoSEQ multiplex PCR; TCRdb's version includes in-frame clones alone and lacks a portion of them. The repertoire holds approximately 20,000 clones, with around 76% as singletons. The sample was PBMCs, taken before nivolumab (anti-PD-1) treatment. Every receptor here comes from a person aged 35-79 years with oral cavity squamous cell carcinoma.

The chain links TRBV14 to TRBJ1-2; the D gene is possibly TRBD1 (6 bases). The length of the CDR3 is 14 residues. CDR1 and CDR2 (germline): SGHDN, FVKESK. Trimming pared 4 bases from V and 8 bases from J, leaving 17 bases between. Here the CDR3 reads CASSRFTGAEGYTF. The CDR3 DNA sequence: TGTGCCAGCAGCCGCTTTACGGGGGCAGAGGGCTACACCTTC.

The V and J genes are TRBV6-6 and TRBJ2-1, with D unclear. CDR3 size: 11 residues. Germline assignment: CDR1 MNHNY and CDR2 SVGAGI (reference sequence). V gave up 7 bases and J gave up 9 bases, with 10 bases separating them. In DNA, the CDR3 is TGTGCCAGCAAGACCCGATTTGAGCAGTTCTTC. Amino acid sequence: CASKTRFEQFF.

The chain employs TRBV11-2 and TRBJ1-1, with D possibly being TRBD1 (5 bases). The CDR3 runs to 13 residues. Germline V gives CDR1 SGHAT, CDR2 FQNNGV. The V end lost 0 bases, the J end lost 5 bases, and 7 bases lay between the germline ends. Here the CDR3 reads CASSLDGGTEAFF. The CDR3 DNA is TGTGCCAGCAGCTTAGACGGGGGAACTGAAGCTTTCTTT.

This clone occurred a few times. This chain uses TRBV28 with TRBJ1-5; D ambiguous. The germline V gene has CDR1 MDHEN and CDR2 SYDVKM. This CDR3 contains 12 residues. Trimming stripped 4 bases from V and 6 bases from J, with 7 bases between. The CDR3 DNA sequence: TGTGCCAGCAGTTCAAAGGGTCAGCCCCAGCATTTT. Protein: CASSSKGQPQHF.

The V and J genes are TRBV7-6 and TRBJ2-2, with TRBD2 matching 7 bases. Trimming took 0 bases from V and 7 from J; bases not matched to a gene: 5. This CDR3 has 15 amino acids. Germline V gene lookup returns CDR1 SGHVS and CDR2 FNYEAQ. CDR3 in DNA: TGTGCCAGCAGCTTAGCGGCGGGAGAGGTCGGGGAGCTGTTTTTT. Its translation is CASSLAAGEVGELFF.

This clone came up once. The chain links TRBV6-1 to TRBJ2-1, with 9 nucleotides matching TRBD1. The length of the CDR3 is 15 residues. V was pared by 5 bases and J by 2 bases, with 4 bases of the junction left unmatched. The V gene's germline CDR1 is MNHNS and CDR2 SASEGT. For the CDR3, the DNA is TGTGCCAGCAGTCCGACAGGGGGTACCTACAATGAGCAGTTCTTC. It encodes CASSPTGGTYNEQFF.

J is TRBJ2-1 and V is TRBV2, with D maybe TRBD1 (7 bases). Trimming stripped 5 bases from V and 7 bases from J, with 15 bases between. From germline, CDR1 is SNHLY and CDR2 FYNNEI. The CDR3 spans 14 residues. This CDR3 reads CASSQLAQGNEQFF. The CDR3 DNA sequence: TGTGCCAGCAGTCAACTAGCACAGGGGAATGAGCAGTTCTTC.

The chain joins TRBV4-2 to TRBJ2-1; tentative D call: TRBD2 (6 bases). Trimming took off 0 bases at V and 8 bases at J, with 17 bases between the two ends. CDR3 length: 16 amino acids. Germline loops: CDR1 LGHNA, CDR2 YNFKEQ. CDR3 sequence reads: CASSQDMGGAWDEQFF. The CDR3, as DNA: TGTGCCAGCAGCCAAGATATGGGGGGAGCGTGGGATGAGCAGTTCTTC.

DNA for the CDR3: TGTGCCAGCAGCCAGGACAGGGGGCCGGTCACTGAAGCTTTCTTT. It codes for CASSQDRGPVTEAFF. V is TRBV6-5 and J is TRBJ1-1, with TRBD1 matching over 11 bases. The V and J ends lost 6 bases and 4 bases, in that order; junction bases with no gene match: 7. Germline V CDR1 and CDR2: MNHEY, SVGAGI. The CDR3 has 15 amino acids.

V and J are TRBV5-4 and TRBJ2-5; D gene unclear. The CDR3 spans 18 residues. V dropped 2 bases and J dropped 5 bases, with 25 bases sitting between them. CDR1 is SGHNT and CDR2 is YYREEE in the germline V gene (reference sequence). CDR3 residues: CASSLISRSRGVGETQYF. The CDR3 coding sequence is TGTGCCAGCAGCTTAATATCCCGATCCAGAGGCGTTGGTGAGACCCAGTACTTC.

The chain has TRBV5-4 and TRBJ2-1; 7 bases map to TRBD1. In germline, CDR1 is SGHNT, CDR2 YYREEE (reference sequence). This CDR3 has 16 amino acids. Trimming cost V 6 bases and J 8 bases; bases outside gene matches: 17. The CDR3 reads CASTSNDRARHYEQFF. The CDR3 DNA reads as TGTGCCAGCACTTCTAATGACAGGGCCCGCCACTATGAGCAGTTCTTC.

The CDR3 bases are TGTGCCACCAGCAGAGCACTGGATTCTTTCCAGTTCTTC. It translates to CATSRALDSFQFF. This rearrangement joins TRBV15 to TRBJ2-1; D not certain. The CDR3 is made up of 13 amino acids. Per the germline V gene, CDR1 is LNHNV and CDR2 is YYDKDF (reference sequence). The germline V and J ends were trimmed by 1 base and 13 bases, with 14 bases remaining between them.

CDR3 sequence reads: CASSPGQGETYGYTF. CDR3 sequence (DNA): TGCGCCAGCAGCCCCGGACAGGGGGAGACCTATGGCTACACCTTC. The J gene is TRBJ1-2, the V gene TRBV5-1, with 10 bases fitting TRBD1. The CDR3 extends over 15 amino acids. J was trimmed by 4 bases and V by 4 bases; bases with no gene match: 7. Per the germline V gene, CDR1 is SGHRS and CDR2 is YFSETQ.

This clone was counted a few times. The J gene is TRBJ1-1, the V gene TRBV30; a weak D match, TRBD1 (6 bases). This CDR3 has 14 residues. The germline V and J ends were trimmed by 5 bases and 1 base, with 14 bases remaining between them. The germline V gene has CDR1 GTSNPN and CDR2 SVGIG (reference sequence). The CDR3 loop is CAWALGHRNTEAFF. The CDR3 DNA reads as TGTGCCTGGGCTCTGGGACACAGGAACACTGAAGCTTTCTTT.